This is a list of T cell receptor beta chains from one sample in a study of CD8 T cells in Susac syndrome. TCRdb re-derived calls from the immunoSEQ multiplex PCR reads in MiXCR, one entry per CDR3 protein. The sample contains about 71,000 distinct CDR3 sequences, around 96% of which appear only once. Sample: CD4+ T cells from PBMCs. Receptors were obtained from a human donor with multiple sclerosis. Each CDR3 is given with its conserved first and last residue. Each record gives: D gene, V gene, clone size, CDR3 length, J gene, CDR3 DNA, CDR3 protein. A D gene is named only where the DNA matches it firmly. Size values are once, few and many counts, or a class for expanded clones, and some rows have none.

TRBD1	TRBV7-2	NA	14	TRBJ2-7	TGTGCCAGCGGGAGCACAGGGGTTTGGGGCGAGCAGTACTTC	CASGSTGVWGEQYF
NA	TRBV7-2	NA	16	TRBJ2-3	TGTGCCAGCAGCTTAGCGCAAAGGAGGAACACAGATACGCAGTATTTT	CASSLAQRRNTDTQYF
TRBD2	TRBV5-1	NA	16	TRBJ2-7	TGCGCCAGCAGCTTACTAGCGGGGGGGCCTAATAACGAGCAGTACTTC	CASSLLAGGPNNEQYF
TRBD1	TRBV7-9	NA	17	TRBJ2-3	TGTGCCAGCAGCCCCCGTTCAGGGACAGGGGGCACAGATACGCAGTATTTT	CASSPRSGTGGTDTQYF
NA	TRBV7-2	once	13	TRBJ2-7	TGTGCCAGCAGCCCTGTTAGGGACTACGAGCAGTACTTC	CASSPVRDYEQYF
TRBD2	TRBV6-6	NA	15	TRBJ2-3	TGTGCCAGCAGCTTTAGCGGGGAGAACACAGATACGCAGTATTTT	CASSFSGENTDTQYF
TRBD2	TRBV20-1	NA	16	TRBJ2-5	TGCAGTGCTAGAGATTTTGGCGGGGGGCAACAAGAGACCCAGTACTTC	CSARDFGGGQQETQYF
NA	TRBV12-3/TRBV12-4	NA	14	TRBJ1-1	TGTGCCAGCAGTTTTGCGGAGTTGAACACTGAAGCTTTCTTT	CASSFAELNTEAFF
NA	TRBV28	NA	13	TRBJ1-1	TGTGCCAGCAGTTTAAAAGTTCCGGGTGAAGCTTTCTTT	CASSLKVPGEAFF
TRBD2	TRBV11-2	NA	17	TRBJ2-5	TGTGCCAGCAGCTTAGGTCGACTAGCGGGGAGTCAAGAGACCCAGTACTTC	CASSLGRLAGSQETQYF
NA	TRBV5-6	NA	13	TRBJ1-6	TGTGCCAGCAGCTTACACCAGAATTCACCCCTCCACTTT	CASSLHQNSPLHF
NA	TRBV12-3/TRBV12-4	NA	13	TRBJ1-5	TGTGCCAGCACACCCGAAGTTGATCAGCCCCAGCATTTT	CASTPEVDQPQHF
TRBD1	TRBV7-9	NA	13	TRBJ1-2	TGTGCCAGCAGCCGAGACAGGGATAGCGGCTACACCTTC	CASSRDRDSGYTF
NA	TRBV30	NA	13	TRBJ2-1	TGTGCCTGGAGGCCGGACAGTATCAATGAGCAGTTCTTC	CAWRPDSINEQFF
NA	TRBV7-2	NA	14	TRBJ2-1	TGTGCCAGCAGCTCCGGCGGGTCACGAAGGGAGCAGTTCTTC	CASSSGGSRREQFF
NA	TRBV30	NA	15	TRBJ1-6	TGTGCCTGGAGTGTATTGAGCCAGGGGACTTCACCCCTCCACTTT	CAWSVLSQGTSPLHF
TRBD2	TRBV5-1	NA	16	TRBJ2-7	TGCGCCAGCAGCCGGCCAGCGGGGGGGAGCTCCTACGAGCAGTACTTC	CASSRPAGGSSYEQYF
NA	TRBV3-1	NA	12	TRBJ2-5	TGTGCCAGCAGCCAATTCGGGGAGACCCAGTACTTC	CASSQFGETQYF
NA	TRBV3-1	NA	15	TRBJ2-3	TGTGCCAGCAGCCAAGATGCCAGCCGCACAGATACGCAGTATTTT	CASSQDASRTDTQYF
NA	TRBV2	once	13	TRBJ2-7	TGTGCCAGCAGTGTACGGGGCACCTACGAGCAGTACTTC	CASSVRGTYEQYF
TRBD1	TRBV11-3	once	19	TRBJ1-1	TGTGCCAGCAGCTTAGACCCCCCTGGGACAGGCCTAGGGAACACTGAAGCTTTCTTT	CASSLDPPGTGLGNTEAFF
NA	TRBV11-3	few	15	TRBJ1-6	TGTGCCAGCGCGGGGGTAGACGGGAGGCTCTCACCCCTCCACTTT	CASAGVDGRLSPLHF
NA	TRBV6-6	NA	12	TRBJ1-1	TGTGCCAGCAGTTACCAGGCAGATGAAGCTTTCTTT	CASSYQADEAFF
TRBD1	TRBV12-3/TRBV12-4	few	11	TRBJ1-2	TGTGCCAGCAGACAGGGGAATGGCTACACCTTC	CASRQGNGYTF
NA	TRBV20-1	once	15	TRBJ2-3	TGCAGTGCCACTAACAGGGCAACGAGCACAGATACGCAGTATTTT	CSATNRATSTDTQYF
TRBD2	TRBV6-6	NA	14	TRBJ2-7	TGTGCCAGCAGTCCCGGGGGGAATTTCGACGAGCAGTACTTC	CASSPGGNFDEQYF
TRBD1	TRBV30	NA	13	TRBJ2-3	TGTGCCTGGCAGACAGGGAGTACAGATACGCAGTATTTT	CAWQTGSTDTQYF
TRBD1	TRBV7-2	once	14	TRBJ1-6	TGTGCCAGCAGCTTAGGTGGACAGGGTAGACCCCTCCACTTT	CASSLGGQGRPLHF
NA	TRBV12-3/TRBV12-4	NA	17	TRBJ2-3	TGTGCCAGCAGTTTTCTAATACGTCCCCGAAGCACAGATACGCAGTATTTT	CASSFLIRPRSTDTQYF
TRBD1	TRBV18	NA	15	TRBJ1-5	TGTGCCAGCTCACCACAGGGACAGGGGAATCAGCCCCAGCATTTT	CASSPQGQGNQPQHF
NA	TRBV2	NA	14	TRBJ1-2	TGTGCCAGCAGTTCTACCAGGACAAACTATGGCTACACCTTC	CASSSTRTNYGYTF
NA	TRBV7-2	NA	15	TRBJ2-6	TGTGCCAGCAGCAAATTCGACTCTGGGGCCAACGTCCTGACTTTC	CASSKFDSGANVLTF
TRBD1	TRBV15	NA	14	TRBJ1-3	TGTGCCACCAGCAGCGACAGGGGTGGAAACACCATATATTTT	CATSSDRGGNTIYF
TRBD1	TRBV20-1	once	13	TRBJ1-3	TGCAGTGCGAGACAGGGTACTGGAAACACCATATATTTT	CSARQGTGNTIYF
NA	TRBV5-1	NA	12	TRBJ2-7	TGCGCCAGCAGCTTGGGGTACAACGAGCAGTACTTC	CASSLGYNEQYF
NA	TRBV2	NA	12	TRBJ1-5	TGTGCCAGCACCATTCTGGGACAGCCCCAGCATTTT	CASTILGQPQHF
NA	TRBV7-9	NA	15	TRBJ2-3	TGTGCCAGCGGTCGATTGGGGGCAAGGGGAGATACGCAGTATTTT	CASGRLGARGDTQYF
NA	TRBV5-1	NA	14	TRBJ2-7	TGCGCCAGCAGCAAAGGACAGCCCTCCTACGAGCAGTACTTC	CASSKGQPSYEQYF
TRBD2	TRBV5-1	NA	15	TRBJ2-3	TGCGCCAGCAGCAAGGGACTAGCCGGGGCAGATACGCAGTATTTT	CASSKGLAGADTQYF
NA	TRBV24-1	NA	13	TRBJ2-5	TGTGCCACCAGTGATTTCAGGGCGGAGACCCAGTACTTC	CATSDFRAETQYF
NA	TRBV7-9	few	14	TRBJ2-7	TGTGCCAGCAGCCAGGGGCCGAACTCCTACGAGCAGTACTTC	CASSQGPNSYEQYF
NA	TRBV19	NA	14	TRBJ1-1	TGTGCCAGTAACTCCCCAGAAATCAACACTGAAGCTTTCTTT	CASNSPEINTEAFF
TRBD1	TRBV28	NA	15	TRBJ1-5	TGTGCCAGCACCCCTCGGGGACAGACCTATCAGCCCCAGCATTTT	CASTPRGQTYQPQHF
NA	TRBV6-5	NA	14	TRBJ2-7	TGTGCCAGCAGTTCCAGGGAGTTGAGCTACGAGCAGTACTTC	CASSSRELSYEQYF
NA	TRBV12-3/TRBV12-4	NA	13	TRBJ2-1	TGTGCCAGCACCCCGGACAGAAACAATGAGCAGTTCTTC	CASTPDRNNEQFF